The TCR beta chain under discussion was sequenced for a study of sequential checkpoint blockade in melanoma. Treatment noted: randomized to nivolumab then ipilimumab (arm A) or the reverse (arm B). Trimming took 0 bases from V and 7 from J; bases not matched to a gene: 9. The CDR3 is made up of 15 amino acids. Looked up from germline, CDR1 is SGHRS and CDR2 is YFSETQ. Assay used: immunoSEQ multiplex PCR; TCRdb lists only in-frame clones, some missing. The sample has about 8,400 clones, about 88% seen once. The source material was CD8+ T cells sorted from blood (inferred from file names), sampled from a patient given nivolumab and ipilimumab in sequence. The receptor comes from a human donor with melanoma. J is TRBJ1-2 and V is TRBV5-1; the match to TRBD1 covers 7 bases. As DNA, the CDR3 is TGCGCCAGCAGCTTGGCGAGGGGACAGTTCTCTGGCTACACCTTC. This translates into CASSLARGQFSGYTF. The variable domain in full, with the rest retrieved from reference TRBV5-1 and TRBJ1-2, is KAGVTQTPRYLIKTRGQQVTLSCSPISGHRSVSWYQQTPGQGLQFLFEYFSETQRNKGNFPGRFSGRQFSNSRSEMNVSTLELGDSALYLCASSLARGQFSGYTFGSGTRLTVV.